One sample yielded the 14 T cell receptor beta chains listed below, sequenced in a study of CD8+CD57+ T cells in acquired aplastic anemia. The template for TCR beta VDJ and CDR3 sequence profiling was genomic DNA. TCRdb re-derived calls from the reads in MiXCR, one entry per CDR3 protein. The top ten hold less than 10% of the sample, which has more than 250,000 distinct CDR3 sequences, 55% to 60% seen once. The sequenced material came from sorted CD4+, CD8+, or CD8+CD57+ T cells (not recorded which) from PBMCs. The receptors were sampled from a human donor with severe aplastic anemia or a healthy control (not recorded which).

The chain is built from TRBV15 and TRBJ1-4; 11 nucleotides align to TRBD1. The CDR3 is 16 residues long. Per the germline V gene, CDR1 is LNHNV and CDR2 is YYDKDF (reference sequence). J was trimmed by 6 bases and V by 1 base; bases with no gene match: 4. The CDR3 here is CATSRGVGQGDEKLFF. CDR3 nucleotides: TGTGCCACCAGCAGAGGGGTGGGACAGGGGGATGAAAAACTGTTTTTT.

This clonotype was seen a handful of times. The chain employs TRBV2 and TRBJ2-2; no firm D call. CDR3 length equals 14 residues. Germline V gives CDR1 SNHLY, CDR2 FYNNEI. V was shortened by 4 bases and J by 0 bases, with 6 bases between the two germline ends. The CDR3 DNA reads TGTGCCAGCAGTGTCCAGGCGAACACCGGGGAGCTGTTTTTT. This translates into CASSVQANTGELFF.

V is TRBV20-1 and J is TRBJ2-7, with a weak D call TRBD2 (6 bases). Between the trimmed V and J ends, which lost 6 bases and 0 bases, there was a span of 9 bases. CDR1 DFQATT and CDR2 SNEGSKA come from the germline V gene (reference sequence). There are 12 residues in the CDR3. CDR3 protein: CSARRDSYEQYF. DNA for the CDR3: TGCAGTGCGCGGCGGGACTCCTACGAGCAGTACTTC.

This chain uses TRBV10-3 with TRBJ1-6; possible D gene TRBD1, 6 bases. This CDR3 region has 16 residues. V lost 1 base to trimming and J lost 5 bases, with 12 bases between them. Germline loops: CDR1 ENHRY, CDR2 SYGVKD. For the CDR3, the DNA is TGTGCCATCAGTGAGTACAGGGCCGGGGATAATTCACCCCTCCACTTT. Residues: CAISEYRAGDNSPLHF.

This clonotype was counted many times. The chain is built from TRBV20-1 and TRBJ2-1, with D possibly matching TRBD2 (6 bases). Germline V gene data show CDR1 as DFQATT and CDR2 as SNEGSKA (reference sequence). The CDR3 totals 14 residues. The V end lost 6 bases, the J end lost 3 bases, and 15 bases lay between the germline ends. Here the CDR3 DNA reads TGCAGTGCCACCCGGGACTCCCACTACAATGAGCAGTTCTTC. Protein sequence: CSATRDSHYNEQFF.

V is TRBV20-1 and J is TRBJ2-1; no definite D call. The CDR3 consists of 13 residues. Germline V gives CDR1 DFQATT, CDR2 SNEGSKA (reference sequence). V was clipped by 8 bases and J by 0 bases, with 11 bases between them. The CDR3 sequence: CSWVKGSYNEQFF. CDR3 DNA: TGCAGTTGGGTGAAGGGCTCCTACAATGAGCAGTTCTTC.

This clonotype was seen only a few times. The chain has TRBV7-2 and TRBJ2-7; 8 bases agree with TRBD1. CDR1 SGHTA and CDR2 FQGNSA come from the germline V gene. The CDR3 is made up of 14 amino acids. V gave up 0 bases and J gave up 5 bases; unmatched junction bases: 3. As DNA, the CDR3 is TGTGCCAGCAGCTTAGCCAGGGGGCACCACGAGCAGTACTTC. This translates into CASSLARGHHEQYF.

V usage is TRBV20-1 and J usage is TRBJ2-1; 7 nucleotides match TRBD2. Germline CDR1 is DFQATT and CDR2 is SNEGSKA (reference sequence). This CDR3 is built from 15 residues. V gave up 0 bases and J gave up 8 bases; unmatched junction bases: 10. CDR3 sequence reads: CSARDIQRGSYEQFF. In DNA, the CDR3 is TGCAGTGCTAGAGATATCCAGCGGGGAAGCTATGAGCAGTTCTTC.

V gene TRBV7-3 combines with J gene TRBJ2-3, with 15 bases that match TRBD2. CDR3 length: 19 amino acids. Per the germline V gene, CDR1 is SGHTA and CDR2 is FQGTGA. V lost 2 bases to trimming and J lost 2 bases; unmatched junction nucleotides: 8. The CDR3 loop reads CASSLPGLAGGGPTDTQYF. Written as DNA, the CDR3 is TGTGCCAGCAGCTTACCAGGACTAGCGGGAGGGGGTCCCACAGATACGCAGTATTTT.

V and J are TRBV2 and TRBJ2-6, with 9 bases aligning to TRBD1. V gave up 4 bases and J gave up 0 bases; unmatched junction bases: 10. This CDR3 region has 19 residues. The germline CDR1 and CDR2 sequences are SNHLY and FYNNEI. The CDR3 bases are TGTGCCAGCAGTGGGGGACAGGGAGGACTCTCCTCTGGGGCCAACGTCCTGACTTTC. Translated, it gives CASSGGQGGLSSGANVLTF.

There are many counts of this clonotype. The rearrangement uses TRBV20-1 and TRBJ2-5, with TRBD1 matching 7 bases. The CDR3 totals 13 residues. V was pared by 5 bases and J by 5 bases, with 8 bases of the junction left unmatched. Per the germline V gene, CDR1 is DFQATT and CDR2 is SNEGSKA (reference sequence). This chain's CDR3 is CSAQSRGWETQYF. The CDR3 coding sequence is TGCAGTGCTCAGAGCAGGGGGTGGGAGACCCAGTACTTC.

With respect to this clonotype: A much more abundant neighbour one base away suggests this may be a read error. The V gene is TRBV29-1, the J gene TRBJ2-7; 9 nucleotides line up with TRBD1. The V gene's germline CDR1 is SQVTM and CDR2 ANQGSEA. CDR3 size: 15 residues. CDR3 region: CSAEGSGQGSYEQYF. CDR3 DNA sequence: TGCAGCGCTGAAGGGTCCGGACAGGGGTCCTACGAGCAGTACTTC.

The chain joins TRBV10-3 to TRBJ2-5; possible D gene TRBD1, 5 bases. The V and J ends lost 8 bases and 5 bases respectively, with 12 bases between them. The CDR3 contains 12 residues. In germline, CDR1 is ENHRY, CDR2 SYGVKD. In DNA, the CDR3 is TGTGCCATCTCACAGGTTTCCGAGACCCAGTACTTC. It yields the protein CAISQVSETQYF.

This clonotype was seen a handful of times. This sequence joins TRBV20-1 and TRBJ2-7; D perhaps matches TRBD2 (6 bases). Trimming removed 3 bases at V and 2 bases at J, with 11 bases between. In germline, CDR1 is DFQATT, CDR2 SNEGSKA (reference sequence). This CDR3 is 13 amino acids long. CDR3: CSASGTATYEQYF. The CDR3 nucleotides are TGCAGTGCTAGTGGGACTGCGACCTACGAGCAGTACTTC.